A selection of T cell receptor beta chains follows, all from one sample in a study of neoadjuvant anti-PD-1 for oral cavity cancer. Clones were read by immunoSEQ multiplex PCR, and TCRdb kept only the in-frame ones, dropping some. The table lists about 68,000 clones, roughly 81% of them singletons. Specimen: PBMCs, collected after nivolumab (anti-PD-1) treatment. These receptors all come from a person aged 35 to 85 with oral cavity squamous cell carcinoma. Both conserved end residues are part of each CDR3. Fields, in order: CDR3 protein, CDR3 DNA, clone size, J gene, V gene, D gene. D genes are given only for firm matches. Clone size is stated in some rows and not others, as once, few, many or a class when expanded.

CDR3 protein: CASSIRTEDNEQFF
CDR3 DNA: TGTGCCAGCAGTATCCGGACAGAGGACAATGAGCAGTTCTTC
clone size: .
J gene: TRBJ2-1
V gene: TRBV27
D gene: .

CDR3 protein: CASSPRDSSTEAFF
CDR3 DNA: TGTGCCAGCAGCCCCCGCGACTCGAGCACTGAAGCTTTCTTT
clone size: .
J gene: TRBJ1-1
V gene: TRBV7-8
D gene: .

CDR3 protein: CASSASSGRANEQFF
CDR3 DNA: TGTGCCAGCAGCGCCAGTAGCGGGAGGGCCAATGAGCAGTTCTTC
clone size: .
J gene: TRBJ2-1
V gene: TRBV5-4
D gene: TRBD2

CDR3 protein: CASSIETGMGTLGTQYF
CDR3 DNA: TGTGCCAGCAGCATCGAGACAGGGATGGGGACCTTGGGGACCCAGTACTTC
clone size: .
J gene: TRBJ2-5
V gene: TRBV5-4
D gene: TRBD1

CDR3 protein: CASSERGTGPETQYF
CDR3 DNA: TGTGCCAGCAGTGAAAGGGGGACAGGGCCCGAGACCCAGTACTTC
clone size: .
J gene: TRBJ2-5
V gene: TRBV6-1
D gene: TRBD1

CDR3 protein: CASSYSAGVGADTQYF
CDR3 DNA: TGTGCCAGCAGTTACTCGGCGGGGGTAGGGGCAGATACGCAGTATTTT
clone size: once
J gene: TRBJ2-3
V gene: TRBV6-5
D gene: TRBD2

CDR3 protein: CASSYGGERYEQFF
CDR3 DNA: TGTGCCAGCAGTTACGGAGGAGAGCGGTATGAGCAGTTCTTC
clone size: .
J gene: TRBJ2-1
V gene: TRBV6-6
D gene: .

CDR3 protein: CASSYSGTEQYF
CDR3 DNA: TGTGCCAGCAGTTACTCGGGGACCGAGCAGTACTTC
clone size: .
J gene: TRBJ2-7
V gene: TRBV6-6
D gene: .

CDR3 protein: CASSTSGLAGGETQYF
CDR3 DNA: TGTGCCAGTAGTACTTCGGGACTAGCGGGAGGTGAGACCCAGTACTTC
clone size: .
J gene: TRBJ2-5
V gene: TRBV19
D gene: TRBD2

CDR3 protein: CASNLGAMNTEAFF
CDR3 DNA: TGTGCCAGCAACCTAGGGGCTATGAACACTGAAGCTTTCTTT
clone size: .
J gene: TRBJ1-1
V gene: TRBV5-4
D gene: .

CDR3 protein: CSVEGQLIDEQFF
CDR3 DNA: TGCAGCGTTGAAGGGCAGCTAATTGATGAGCAGTTCTTC
clone size: .
J gene: TRBJ2-1
V gene: TRBV29-1
D gene: .

CDR3 protein: CASSPVTGGIGELFF
CDR3 DNA: TGTGCCAGCAGCCCAGTGACGGGAGGGATCGGGGAGCTGTTTTTT
clone size: .
J gene: TRBJ2-2
V gene: TRBV14
D gene: TRBD2

CDR3 protein: CASSGTDRGLAEAFF
CDR3 DNA: TGTGCCAGCAGCGGGACGGACAGGGGGCTAGCTGAAGCTTTCTTT
clone size: .
J gene: TRBJ1-1
V gene: TRBV9
D gene: TRBD1

CDR3 protein: CASSWTGGTYEQYF
CDR3 DNA: TGTGCCAGCAGTTGGACAGGGGGGACCTACGAGCAGTACTTC
clone size: .
J gene: TRBJ2-7
V gene: TRBV16
D gene: TRBD1

CDR3 protein: CSVLGLAGDEQYF
CDR3 DNA: TGCAGCGTCCTCGGACTAGCGGGAGACGAGCAGTACTTC
clone size: .
J gene: TRBJ2-7
V gene: TRBV29-1
D gene: TRBD2

CDR3 protein: CASSPDFGTGGYEQYF
CDR3 DNA: TGTGCCAGCTCACCAGACTTCGGGACCGGCGGCTACGAGCAGTACTTC
clone size: once
J gene: TRBJ2-7
V gene: TRBV18
D gene: .

CDR3 protein: CATRSAGEGETQYF
CDR3 DNA: TGTGCTACCAGGAGTGCGGGAGAGGGGGAGACCCAGTACTTC
clone size: .
J gene: TRBJ2-5
V gene: TRBV27
D gene: TRBD2

CDR3 protein: CATSRDLQGIPYEQYF
CDR3 DNA: TGTGCCACCAGCAGAGATCTCCAGGGGATACCCTACGAGCAGTACTTC
clone size: .
J gene: TRBJ2-7
V gene: TRBV15
D gene: .

CDR3 protein: CASSWGEGEQYF
CDR3 DNA: TGCGCCAGCAGCTGGGGAGAGGGCGAGCAGTACTTC
clone size: few
J gene: TRBJ2-7
V gene: TRBV5-1
D gene: .

CDR3 protein: CASSAGVTQYF
CDR3 DNA: TGTGCCAGCAGTGCAGGGGTTACGCAGTATTTT
clone size: .
J gene: TRBJ2-3
V gene: TRBV6-1
D gene: .

CDR3 protein: CASSPTGLTNEKLFF
CDR3 DNA: TGTGCCAGCAGTCCTACCGGACTGACTAATGAAAAACTGTTTTTT
clone size: few
J gene: TRBJ1-4
V gene: TRBV7-6
D gene: .

CDR3 protein: CAWSTPGQGLSNEQFF
CDR3 DNA: TGTGCCTGGAGTACCCCGGGACAGGGGCTTAGCAATGAGCAGTTCTTC
clone size: .
J gene: TRBJ2-1
V gene: TRBV30
D gene: TRBD1

CDR3 protein: CASSERSNYGYTF
CDR3 DNA: TGTGCCAGCAGTGAGAGGAGTAACTATGGCTACACCTTC
clone size: .
J gene: TRBJ1-2
V gene: TRBV27
D gene: .

CDR3 protein: CASSSAAQANTGELFF
CDR3 DNA: TGTGCCAGCAGCTCTGCCGCACAGGCGAACACCGGGGAGCTGTTTTTT
clone size: .
J gene: TRBJ2-2
V gene: TRBV7-9
D gene: .

CDR3 protein: CASRGHREAGELFF
CDR3 DNA: TGCGCCAGCAGGGGCCACAGGGAGGCCGGGGAGCTGTTTTTT
clone size: .
J gene: TRBJ2-2
V gene: TRBV5-1
D gene: .

CDR3 protein: CASSLPSTSGNTGELFF
CDR3 DNA: TGCGCCAGCAGCTTACCATCAACTAGCGGGAACACCGGGGAGCTGTTTTTT
clone size: .
J gene: TRBJ2-2
V gene: TRBV5-1
D gene: TRBD2

CDR3 protein: CASSYRTGNEKLFF
CDR3 DNA: TGTGCCAGCAGTTACAGGACCGGGAATGAAAAACTGTTTTTT
clone size: once
J gene: TRBJ1-4
V gene: TRBV6-5
D gene: .

CDR3 protein: CASSLGTGAYEQYF
CDR3 DNA: TGTGCCAGCAGCTTAGGGACAGGGGCCTACGAGCAGTACTTC
clone size: .
J gene: TRBJ2-7
V gene: TRBV7-6
D gene: TRBD1

CDR3 protein: CASMGWLDQPQHF
CDR3 DNA: TGTGCCAGTATGGGGTGGTTGGATCAGCCCCAGCATTTT
clone size: .
J gene: TRBJ1-5
V gene: TRBV19
D gene: .

CDR3 protein: CASSYSGVDQPQHF
CDR3 DNA: TGTGCCAGCAGTTACTCGGGGGTGGATCAGCCCCAGCATTTT
clone size: .
J gene: TRBJ1-5
V gene: TRBV6-6
D gene: .

CDR3 protein: CASSSPHRALGEQYF
CDR3 DNA: TGTGCCAGCAGCTCACCCCACAGGGCCCTCGGGGAGCAGTACTTC
clone size: .
J gene: TRBJ2-7
V gene: TRBV5-6
D gene: .

CDR3 protein: CASARSSSTDTQYF
CDR3 DNA: TGTGCCAGTGCCCGGAGCAGTAGCACAGATACGCAGTATTTT
clone size: .
J gene: TRBJ2-3
V gene: TRBV2
D gene: .

CDR3 protein: CAISESVGEIADTQYF
CDR3 DNA: TGTGCCATCAGTGAGTCAGTAGGGGAGATCGCAGATACGCAGTATTTT
clone size: .
J gene: TRBJ2-3
V gene: TRBV10-3
D gene: .

CDR3 protein: CASSMSGLPNNEQFF
CDR3 DNA: TGTGCCAGTAGTATGAGCGGACTACCAAACAATGAGCAGTTCTTC
clone size: .
J gene: TRBJ2-1
V gene: TRBV19
D gene: .

CDR3 protein: CASRVVNEKLFF
CDR3 DNA: TGTGCCAGCAGGGTGGTTAATGAAAAACTGTTTTTT
clone size: .
J gene: TRBJ1-4
V gene: TRBV28
D gene: .

CDR3 protein: CASSFIAGYNEQFF
CDR3 DNA: TGTGCCAGCAGCTTCATAGCGGGGTACAATGAGCAGTTCTTC
clone size: .
J gene: TRBJ2-1
V gene: TRBV7-3
D gene: TRBD2

CDR3 protein: CASGSGQGNTGELFF
CDR3 DNA: TGCGCCAGCGGTTCTGGGCAGGGCAATACCGGGGAGCTGTTTTTT
clone size: .
J gene: TRBJ2-2
V gene: TRBV5-1
D gene: .

CDR3 protein: CASSFGPTSTDTQYF
CDR3 DNA: TGTGCCAGTAGCTTCGGCCCAACTAGCACAGATACGCAGTATTTT
clone size: .
J gene: TRBJ2-3
V gene: TRBV19
D gene: .

CDR3 protein: CASSLRSTTDTQYF
CDR3 DNA: TGTGCCAGCAGCTTAAGGAGTACGACAGATACGCAGTATTTT
clone size: .
J gene: TRBJ2-3
V gene: TRBV7-9
D gene: .

CDR3 protein: CASRVGTEAFF
CDR3 DNA: TGCGCCAGCAGGGTCGGGACTGAAGCTTTCTTT
clone size: .
J gene: TRBJ1-1
V gene: TRBV5-1
D gene: .

CDR3 protein: CASSLSPLAGDTQYF
CDR3 DNA: TGTGCCAGCAGCCTCTCCCCCCTAGCGGGAGATACGCAGTATTTT
clone size: .
J gene: TRBJ2-3
V gene: TRBV9
D gene: TRBD2

CDR3 protein: CAWSAYRGYTDTQYF
CDR3 DNA: TGTGCCTGGAGTGCCTACAGGGGATACACAGATACGCAGTATTTT
clone size: .
J gene: TRBJ2-3
V gene: TRBV30
D gene: TRBD1

CDR3 protein: CASSFGTARGTQYF
CDR3 DNA: TGTGCCAGCAGTTTCGGGACTGCGCGAGGTACGCAGTATTTT
clone size: .
J gene: TRBJ2-3
V gene: TRBV27
D gene: .

CDR3 protein: CASSTPSGSRPNEQFF
CDR3 DNA: TGTGCCAGCAGTACCCCCAGCGGGAGTCGACCCAATGAGCAGTTCTTC
clone size: .
J gene: TRBJ2-1
V gene: TRBV28
D gene: TRBD2

CDR3 protein: CASSPLPGGYEQYF
CDR3 DNA: TGTGCCAGCAGCCCCCTGCCAGGGGGCTACGAGCAGTACTTC
clone size: .
J gene: TRBJ2-7
V gene: TRBV5-5
D gene: TRBD1

CDR3 protein: CASSLRGREDPEAFF
CDR3 DNA: TGTGCCAGCAGCTTAAGGGGCAGGGAGGACCCTGAAGCTTTCTTT
clone size: .
J gene: TRBJ1-1
V gene: TRBV7-2
D gene: .

CDR3 protein: CATSAGLQETQYF
CDR3 DNA: TGTGCCACCAGCGCAGGGCTCCAAGAGACCCAGTACTTC
clone size: .
J gene: TRBJ2-5
V gene: TRBV15
D gene: .

CDR3 protein: CSVVGVDTEAFF
CDR3 DNA: TGCAGCGTTGTGGGGGTGGACACTGAAGCTTTCTTT
clone size: .
J gene: TRBJ1-1
V gene: TRBV29-1
D gene: .

CDR3 protein: CASRGGTVSSDTQYF
CDR3 DNA: TGTGCCAGCAGGGGAGGGACAGTCTCTTCAGATACGCAGTATTTT
clone size: .
J gene: TRBJ2-3
V gene: TRBV28
D gene: .

CDR3 protein: CASSPEYRNYGYTF
CDR3 DNA: TGTGCCAGCAGTCCTGAATACAGGAACTATGGCTACACCTTC
clone size: many
J gene: TRBJ1-2
V gene: TRBV2
D gene: .

CDR3 protein: CASSLTYTGGMAEAFF
CDR3 DNA: TGTGCCAGCAGCTTAACATATACGGGGGGCATGGCTGAAGCTTTCTTT
clone size: .
J gene: TRBJ1-1
V gene: TRBV7-2
D gene: .